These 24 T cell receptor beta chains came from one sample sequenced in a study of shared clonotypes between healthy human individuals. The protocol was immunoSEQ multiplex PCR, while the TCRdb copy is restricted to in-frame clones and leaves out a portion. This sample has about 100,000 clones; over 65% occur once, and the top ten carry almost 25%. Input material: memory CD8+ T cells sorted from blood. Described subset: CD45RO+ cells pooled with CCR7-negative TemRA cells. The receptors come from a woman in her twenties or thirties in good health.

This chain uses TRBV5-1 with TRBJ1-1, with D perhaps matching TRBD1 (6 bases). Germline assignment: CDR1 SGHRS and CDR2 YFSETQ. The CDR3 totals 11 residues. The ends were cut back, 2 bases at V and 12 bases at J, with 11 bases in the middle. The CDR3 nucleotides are TGCGCCAGCAGCTTTTGGGGGCAAACTTTCTTT. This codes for CASSFWGQTFF.

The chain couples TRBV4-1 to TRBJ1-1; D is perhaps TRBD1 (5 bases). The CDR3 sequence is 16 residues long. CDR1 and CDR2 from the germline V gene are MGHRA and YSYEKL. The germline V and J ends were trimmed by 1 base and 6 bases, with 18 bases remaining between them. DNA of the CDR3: TGCGCCAGCAGCCAAGGAAAGGGGTCATTTTTGGCTGAAGCTTTCTTT. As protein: CASSQGKGSFLAEAFF.

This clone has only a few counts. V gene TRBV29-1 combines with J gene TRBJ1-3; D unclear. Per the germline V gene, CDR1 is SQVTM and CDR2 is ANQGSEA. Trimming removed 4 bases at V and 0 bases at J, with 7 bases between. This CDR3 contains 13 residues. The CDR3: CSVVAVSGNTIYF. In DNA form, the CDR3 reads TGCAGCGTTGTGGCGGTCTCTGGAAACACCATATATTTT.

The CDR3 here is CASSLGLAGLNEQFF. In nucleotides, the CDR3 is TGTGCCAGCAGCCTGGGACTAGCGGGCTTAAATGAGCAGTTCTTC. The chain combines TRBV5-4 with TRBJ2-1; TRBD2 aligns across 12 bases. CDR1 and CDR2 from the germline V gene are SGHNT and YYREEE (reference sequence). There are 15 residues in the CDR3. J gave up 7 bases and V 4 bases, and 6 bases lay outside the gene matches.

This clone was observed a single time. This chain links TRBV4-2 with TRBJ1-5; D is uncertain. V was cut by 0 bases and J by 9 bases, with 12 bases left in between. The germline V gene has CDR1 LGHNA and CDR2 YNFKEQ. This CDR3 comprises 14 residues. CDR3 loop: CASSQDFGIWPQHF. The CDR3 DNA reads TGTGCCAGCAGCCAAGATTTCGGGATTTGGCCCCAGCATTTT.

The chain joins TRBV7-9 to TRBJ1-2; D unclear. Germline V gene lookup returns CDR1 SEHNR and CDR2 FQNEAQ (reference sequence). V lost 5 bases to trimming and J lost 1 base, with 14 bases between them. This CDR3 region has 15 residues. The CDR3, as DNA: TGTGCCAGCAGCGACTCTTGTTCCGATAACTATGGCTACACCTTC. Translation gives CASSDSCSDNYGYTF.

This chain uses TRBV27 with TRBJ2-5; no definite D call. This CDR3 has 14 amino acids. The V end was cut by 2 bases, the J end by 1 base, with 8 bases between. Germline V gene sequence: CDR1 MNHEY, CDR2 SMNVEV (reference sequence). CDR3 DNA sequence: TGTGCCAGCAGTTTAAATTGGGGCCAAGAGACCCAGTACTTC. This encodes CASSLNWGQETQYF.

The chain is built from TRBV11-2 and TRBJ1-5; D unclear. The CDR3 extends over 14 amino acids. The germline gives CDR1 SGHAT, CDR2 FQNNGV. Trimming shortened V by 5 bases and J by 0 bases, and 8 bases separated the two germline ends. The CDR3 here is CASSAHNSNQPQHF. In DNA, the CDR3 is TGTGCCAGCAGCGCCCATAATAGCAATCAGCCCCAGCATTTT. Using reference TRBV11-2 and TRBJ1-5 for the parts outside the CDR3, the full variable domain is EAGVAQSPRYKIIEKRQSVAFWCNPISGHATLYWYQQILGQGPKLLIQFQNNGVVDDSQLPKDRFSAERLKGVDSTLKIQPAKLEDSAVYLCASSAHNSNQPQHFGDGTRLSIL.

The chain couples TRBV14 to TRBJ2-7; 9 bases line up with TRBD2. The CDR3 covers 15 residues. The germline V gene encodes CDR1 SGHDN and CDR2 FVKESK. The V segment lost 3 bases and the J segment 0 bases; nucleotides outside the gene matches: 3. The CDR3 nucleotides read TGTGCCAGCAGCCATCTAGCGGGGCTCTCCTACGAGCAGTACTTC. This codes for CASSHLAGLSYEQYF. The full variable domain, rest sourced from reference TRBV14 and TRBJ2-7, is EAGVTQFPSHSVIEKGQTVTLRCDPISGHDNLYWYRRVMGKEIKFLLHFVKESKQDESGMPNNRFLAERTGGTYSTLKVQPAELEDSGVYFCASSHLAGLSYEQYFGPGTRLTVT.

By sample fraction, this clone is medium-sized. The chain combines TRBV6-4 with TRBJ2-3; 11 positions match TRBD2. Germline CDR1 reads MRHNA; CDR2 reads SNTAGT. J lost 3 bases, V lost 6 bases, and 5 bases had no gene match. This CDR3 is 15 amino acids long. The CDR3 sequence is CASSATSGTTDTQYF. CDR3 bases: TGTGCCAGCAGCGCGACTAGCGGGACAACAGATACGCAGTATTTT.

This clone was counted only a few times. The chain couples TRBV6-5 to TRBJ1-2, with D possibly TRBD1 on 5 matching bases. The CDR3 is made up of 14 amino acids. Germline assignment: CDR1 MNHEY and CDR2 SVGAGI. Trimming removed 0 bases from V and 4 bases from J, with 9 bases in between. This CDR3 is CASSYSVGAYGYTF. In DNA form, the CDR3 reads TGTGCCAGCAGTTACTCTGTCGGGGCCTATGGCTACACCTTC.

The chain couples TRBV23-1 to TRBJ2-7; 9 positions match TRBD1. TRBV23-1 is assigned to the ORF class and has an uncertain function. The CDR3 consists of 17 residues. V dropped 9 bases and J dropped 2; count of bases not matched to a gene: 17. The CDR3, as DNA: TGCGCCAGAGCGGGACAGGGCAGATTTGGGGGGCCCTACGAGCAGTACTTC. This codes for CARAGQGRFGGPYEQYF.

As DNA, the CDR3 is TGTGCCAGCAGTGAAAGAGATAACTATGGCTACACCTTC. Amino acids: CASSERDNYGYTF. The rearrangement uses TRBV6-1 and TRBJ1-2; no reliable D call. Trimming removed 2 bases at V and 1 base at J, with 5 bases between. The V gene's germline CDR1 is MNHNS and CDR2 SASEGT. The CDR3 has 13 amino acids.

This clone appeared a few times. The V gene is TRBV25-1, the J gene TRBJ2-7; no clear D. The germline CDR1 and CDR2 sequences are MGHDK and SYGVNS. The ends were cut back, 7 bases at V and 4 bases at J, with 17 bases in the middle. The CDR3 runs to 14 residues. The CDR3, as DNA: TGTGCCAGCAAAGGCACGGCAGACCCTTACGAGCAGTACTTC. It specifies CASKGTADPYEQYF.

For the CDR3, the DNA is TGTGCCAGCCTTCGGTCCGGGGCCAACGTCCTGACTTTC. It encodes CASLRSGANVLTF. The chain employs TRBV21-1 and TRBJ2-6; the table calls TRBD2, which could not be checked here. TRBV21-1 is labeled a pseudogene. This CDR3 region has 13 residues.

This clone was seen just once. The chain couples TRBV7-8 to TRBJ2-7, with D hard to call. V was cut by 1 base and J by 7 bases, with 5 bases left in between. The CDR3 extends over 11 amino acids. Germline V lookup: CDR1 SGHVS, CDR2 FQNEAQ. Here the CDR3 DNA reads TGTGCCAGCAGCTTAGTGGTAGAGCAGTACTTC. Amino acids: CASSLVVEQYF. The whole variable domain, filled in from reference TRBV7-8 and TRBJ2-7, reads GAGVSQSPRYKVAKRGQDVALRCDPISGHVSLFWYQQALGQGPEFLTYFQNEAQLDKSGLPSDRFFAERPEGSVSTLKIQRTQQEDSAVYLCASSLVVEQYFGPGTRLTVT.

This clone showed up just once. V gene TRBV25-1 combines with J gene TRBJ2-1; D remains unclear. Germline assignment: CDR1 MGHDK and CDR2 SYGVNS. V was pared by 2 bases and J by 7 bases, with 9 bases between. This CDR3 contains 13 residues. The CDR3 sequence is CASSERPSNEQFF. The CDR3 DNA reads TGTGCCAGCAGTGAAAGACCATCTAATGAGCAGTTCTTC.

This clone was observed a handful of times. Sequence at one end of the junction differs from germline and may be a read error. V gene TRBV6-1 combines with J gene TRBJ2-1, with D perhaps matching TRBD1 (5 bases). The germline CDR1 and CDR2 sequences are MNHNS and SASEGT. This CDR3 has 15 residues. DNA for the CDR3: TGTGCCAGCAGCGAAGCGATAGGGGAAGGTCACGAGCAGTTCTTC. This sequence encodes CASSEAIGEGHEQFF.

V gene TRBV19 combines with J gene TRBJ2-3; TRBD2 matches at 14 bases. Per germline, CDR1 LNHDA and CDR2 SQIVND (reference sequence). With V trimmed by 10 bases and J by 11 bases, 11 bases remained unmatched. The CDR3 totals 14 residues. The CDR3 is CATGLAGGQLGQYF. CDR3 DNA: TGTGCCACCGGACTAGCGGGAGGCCAGTTGGGGCAGTATTTT.

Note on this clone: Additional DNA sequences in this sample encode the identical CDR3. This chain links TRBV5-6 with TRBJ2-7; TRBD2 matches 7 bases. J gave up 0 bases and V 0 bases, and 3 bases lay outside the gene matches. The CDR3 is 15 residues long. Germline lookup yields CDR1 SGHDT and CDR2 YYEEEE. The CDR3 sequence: CASSLGASGSYEQYF. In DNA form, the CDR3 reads TGTGCCAGCAGCTTGGGGGCTAGCGGCTCCTACGAGCAGTACTTC.

CDR3 loop: CASSPLAHPEETQYF. CDR3 nucleotide sequence: TGTGCCAGCAGCCCCTTGGCCCATCCCGAAGAGACCCAGTACTTC. The gene calls are TRBV7-7 and TRBJ2-5; D is unresolved. Deletions cut 5 bases from V and 3 bases from J, with 16 bases between. The germline gives CDR1 SSHAT, CDR2 FNYEAQ (reference sequence). This CDR3 is 15 amino acids long.

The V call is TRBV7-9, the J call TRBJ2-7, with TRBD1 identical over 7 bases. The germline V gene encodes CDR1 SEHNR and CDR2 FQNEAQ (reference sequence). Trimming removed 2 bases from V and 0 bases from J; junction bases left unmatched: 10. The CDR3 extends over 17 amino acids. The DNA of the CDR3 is TGTGCCAGCAGCTTAAGGTTTATGGACAGGAGCTCCTACGAGCAGTACTTC. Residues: CASSLRFMDRSSYEQYF.

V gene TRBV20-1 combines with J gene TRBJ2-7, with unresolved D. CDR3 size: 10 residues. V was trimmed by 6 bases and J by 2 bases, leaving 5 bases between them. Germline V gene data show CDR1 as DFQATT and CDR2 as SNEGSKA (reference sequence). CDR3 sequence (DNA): TGCAGTGCAAACCCCTACGAGCAGTACTTC. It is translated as CSANPYEQYF.

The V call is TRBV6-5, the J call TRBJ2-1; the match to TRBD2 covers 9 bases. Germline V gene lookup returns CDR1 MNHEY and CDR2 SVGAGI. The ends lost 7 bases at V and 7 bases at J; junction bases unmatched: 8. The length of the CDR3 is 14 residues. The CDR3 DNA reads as TGTGCCAGCAATTGGCGGGAGGGCCATAATGAGCAGTTCTTC. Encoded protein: CASNWREGHNEQFF.